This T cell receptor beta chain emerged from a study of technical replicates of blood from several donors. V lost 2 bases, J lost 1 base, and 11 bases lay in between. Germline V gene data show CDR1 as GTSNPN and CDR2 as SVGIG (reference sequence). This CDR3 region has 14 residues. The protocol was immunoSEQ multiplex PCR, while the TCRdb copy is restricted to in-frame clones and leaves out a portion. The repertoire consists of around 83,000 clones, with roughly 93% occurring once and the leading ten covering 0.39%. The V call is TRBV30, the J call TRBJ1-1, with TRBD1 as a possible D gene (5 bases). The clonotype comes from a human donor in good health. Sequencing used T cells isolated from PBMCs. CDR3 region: CAWSTGLRNTEAFF. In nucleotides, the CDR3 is TGTGCCTGGAGTACGGGACTCAGGAACACTGAAGCTTTCTTT.